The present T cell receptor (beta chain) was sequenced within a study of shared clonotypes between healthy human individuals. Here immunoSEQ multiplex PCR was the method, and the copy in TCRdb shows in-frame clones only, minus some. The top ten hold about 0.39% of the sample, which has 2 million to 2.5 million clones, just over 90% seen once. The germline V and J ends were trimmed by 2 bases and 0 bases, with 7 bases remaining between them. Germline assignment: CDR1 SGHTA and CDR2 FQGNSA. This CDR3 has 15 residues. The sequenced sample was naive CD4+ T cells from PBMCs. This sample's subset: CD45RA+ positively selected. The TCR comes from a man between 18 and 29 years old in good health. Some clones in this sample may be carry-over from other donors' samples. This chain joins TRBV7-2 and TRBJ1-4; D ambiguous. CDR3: CASSLYRSTNEKLFF. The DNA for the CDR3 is TGTGCCAGCAGCTTATATCGGTCAACTAATGAAAAACTGTTTTTT.